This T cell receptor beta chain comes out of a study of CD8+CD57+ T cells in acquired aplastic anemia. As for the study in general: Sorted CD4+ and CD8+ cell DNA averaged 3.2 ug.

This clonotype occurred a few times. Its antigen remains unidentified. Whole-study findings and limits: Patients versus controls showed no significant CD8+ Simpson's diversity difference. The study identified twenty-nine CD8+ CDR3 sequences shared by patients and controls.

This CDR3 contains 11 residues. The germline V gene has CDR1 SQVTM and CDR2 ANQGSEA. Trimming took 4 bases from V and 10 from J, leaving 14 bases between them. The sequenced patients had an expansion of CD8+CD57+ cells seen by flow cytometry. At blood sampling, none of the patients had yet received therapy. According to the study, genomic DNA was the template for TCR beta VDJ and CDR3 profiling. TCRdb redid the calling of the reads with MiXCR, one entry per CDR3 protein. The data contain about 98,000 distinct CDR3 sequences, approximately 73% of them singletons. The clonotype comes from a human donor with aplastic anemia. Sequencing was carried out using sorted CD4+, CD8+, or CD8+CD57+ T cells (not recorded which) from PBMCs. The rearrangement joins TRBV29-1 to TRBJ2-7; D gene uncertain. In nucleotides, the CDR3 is TGCAGCGTTGCCGACGTCGGAAGTCAGTACTTC. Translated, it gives CSVADVGSQYF.